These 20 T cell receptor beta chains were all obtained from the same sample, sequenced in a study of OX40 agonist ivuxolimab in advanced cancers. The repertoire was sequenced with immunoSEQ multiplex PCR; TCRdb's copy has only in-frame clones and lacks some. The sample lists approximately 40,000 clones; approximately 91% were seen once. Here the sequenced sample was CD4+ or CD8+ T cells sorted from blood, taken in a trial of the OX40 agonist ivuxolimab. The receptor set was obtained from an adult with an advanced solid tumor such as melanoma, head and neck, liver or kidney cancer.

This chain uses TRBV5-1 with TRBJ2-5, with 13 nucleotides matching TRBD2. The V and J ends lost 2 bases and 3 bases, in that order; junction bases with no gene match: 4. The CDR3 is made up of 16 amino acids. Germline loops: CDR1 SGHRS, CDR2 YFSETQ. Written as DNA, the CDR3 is TGCGCCAGCAGCTTTCAGGGACTAGCGGGGAAAGAGACCCAGTACTTC. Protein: CASSFQGLAGKETQYF.

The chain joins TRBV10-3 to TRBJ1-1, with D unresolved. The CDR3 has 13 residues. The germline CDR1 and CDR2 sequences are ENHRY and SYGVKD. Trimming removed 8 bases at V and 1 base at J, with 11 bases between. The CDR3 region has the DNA TGTGCCATCCTCAAGGACCCGAACACTGAAGCTTTCTTT. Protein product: CAILKDPNTEAFF.

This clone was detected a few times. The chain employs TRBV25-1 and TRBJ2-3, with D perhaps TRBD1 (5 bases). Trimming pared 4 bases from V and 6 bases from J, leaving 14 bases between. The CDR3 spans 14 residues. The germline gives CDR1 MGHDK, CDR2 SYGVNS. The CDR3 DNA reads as TGTGCCAGCAGTGGACAGACAACAGCGGATACGCAGTATTTT. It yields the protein CASSGQTTADTQYF.

The CDR3 is CASSQEGTHDTQYF. CDR3 DNA sequence: TGCGCCAGCAGCCAAGAAGGGACACACGATACGCAGTATTTT. This chain connects TRBV4-1 to TRBJ2-3, with D tentatively TRBD1 (6 bases). Germline CDR1 is MGHRA and CDR2 is YSYEKL. CDR3 size: 14 residues. V dropped 0 bases and J dropped 6 bases, with 10 bases sitting between them.

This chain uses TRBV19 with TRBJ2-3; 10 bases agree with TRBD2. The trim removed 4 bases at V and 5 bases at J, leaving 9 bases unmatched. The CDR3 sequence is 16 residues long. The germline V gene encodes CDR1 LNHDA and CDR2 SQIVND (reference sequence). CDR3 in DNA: TGTGCCAGTAGTAGCTACCTAGCGGGAGCGGGAGATACGCAGTATTTT. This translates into CASSSYLAGAGDTQYF.

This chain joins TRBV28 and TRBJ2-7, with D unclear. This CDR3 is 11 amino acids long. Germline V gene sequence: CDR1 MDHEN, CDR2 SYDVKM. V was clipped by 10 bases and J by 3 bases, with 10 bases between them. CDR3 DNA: TGTGCCACCGACACGTTCTACGAGCAGTACTTC. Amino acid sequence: CATDTFYEQYF.

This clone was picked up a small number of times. The CDR3 DNA follows: TGTGCCAGTAAAGAAGCGGGAGACGGGACCCAGTACTTC. The encoded protein is CASKEAGDGTQYF. This chain links TRBV19 with TRBJ2-5, with TRBD2 identical over 8 bases. The V segment lost 7 bases and the J segment 7 bases; nucleotides outside the gene matches: 8. This CDR3 has 13 amino acids. Germline-derived CDR1 and CDR2 are LNHDA and SQIVND (reference sequence).

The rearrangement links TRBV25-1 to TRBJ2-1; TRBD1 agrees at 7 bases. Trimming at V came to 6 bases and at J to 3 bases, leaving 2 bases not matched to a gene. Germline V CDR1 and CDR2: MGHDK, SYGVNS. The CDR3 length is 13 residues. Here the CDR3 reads CASRRQGYNEQFF. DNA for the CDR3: TGTGCCAGCAGAAGACAGGGCTACAATGAGCAGTTCTTC.

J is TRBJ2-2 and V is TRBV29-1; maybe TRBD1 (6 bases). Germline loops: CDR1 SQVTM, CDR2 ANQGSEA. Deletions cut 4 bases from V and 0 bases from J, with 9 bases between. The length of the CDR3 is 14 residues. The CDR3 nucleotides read TGCAGCGTTGCTAGGACAGCGAACACCGGGGAGCTGTTTTTT. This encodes CSVARTANTGELFF.

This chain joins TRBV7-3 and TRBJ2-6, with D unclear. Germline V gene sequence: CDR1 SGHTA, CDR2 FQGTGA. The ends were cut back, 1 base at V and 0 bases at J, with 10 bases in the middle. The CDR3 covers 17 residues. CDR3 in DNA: TGTGCCAGCAGCTTAATAGGCAGCTCCTCTGGGGCCAACGTCCTGACTTTC. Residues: CASSLIGSSSGANVLTF.

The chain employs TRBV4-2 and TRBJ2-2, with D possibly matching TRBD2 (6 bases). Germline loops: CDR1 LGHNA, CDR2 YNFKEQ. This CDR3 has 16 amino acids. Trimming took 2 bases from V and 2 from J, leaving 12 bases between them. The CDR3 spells CASSQLSGSNTGELFF. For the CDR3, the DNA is TGTGCCAGCAGCCAATTGAGCGGGTCTAACACCGGGGAGCTGTTTTTT.

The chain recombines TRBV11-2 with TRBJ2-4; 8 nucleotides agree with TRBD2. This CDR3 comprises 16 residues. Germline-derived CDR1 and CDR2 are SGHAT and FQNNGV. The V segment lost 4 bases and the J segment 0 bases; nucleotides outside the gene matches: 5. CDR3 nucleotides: TGTGCCAGCAGCTCCGCCAGCGGGGGAGCCAAAAACATTCAGTACTTC. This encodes CASSSASGGAKNIQYF.

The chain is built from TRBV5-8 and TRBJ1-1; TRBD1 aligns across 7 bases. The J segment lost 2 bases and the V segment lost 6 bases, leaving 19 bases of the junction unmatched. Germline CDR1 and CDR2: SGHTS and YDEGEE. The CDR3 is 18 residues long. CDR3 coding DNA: TGTGCCAGCATCTGGACCCCTTTTTCGACAGGGACAAACACTGAAGCTTTCTTT. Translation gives CASIWTPFSTGTNTEAFF.

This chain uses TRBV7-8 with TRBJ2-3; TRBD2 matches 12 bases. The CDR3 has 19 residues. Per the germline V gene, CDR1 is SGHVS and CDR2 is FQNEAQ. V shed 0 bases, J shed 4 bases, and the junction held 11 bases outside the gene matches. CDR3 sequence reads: CASSLAQRLAGVRADTQYF. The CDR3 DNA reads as TGTGCCAGCAGCTTAGCGCAGAGACTAGCGGGAGTTAGGGCAGATACGCAGTATTTT.

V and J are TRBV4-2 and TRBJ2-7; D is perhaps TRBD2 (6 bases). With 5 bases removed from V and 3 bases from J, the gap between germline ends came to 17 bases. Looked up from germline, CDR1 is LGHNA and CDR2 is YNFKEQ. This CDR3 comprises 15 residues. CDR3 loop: CASSLRGGEFYEQYF. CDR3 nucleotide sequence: TGTGCCAGCAGCTTAAGGGGCGGGGAATTCTACGAGCAGTACTTC.

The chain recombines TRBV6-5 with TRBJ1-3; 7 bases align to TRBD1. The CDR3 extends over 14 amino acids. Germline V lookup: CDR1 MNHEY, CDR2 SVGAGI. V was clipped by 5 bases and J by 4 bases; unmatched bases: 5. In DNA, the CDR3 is TGTGCCAGCAGTCCAGGGGGAGTCGGAAACACCATATATTTT. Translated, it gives CASSPGGVGNTIYF.

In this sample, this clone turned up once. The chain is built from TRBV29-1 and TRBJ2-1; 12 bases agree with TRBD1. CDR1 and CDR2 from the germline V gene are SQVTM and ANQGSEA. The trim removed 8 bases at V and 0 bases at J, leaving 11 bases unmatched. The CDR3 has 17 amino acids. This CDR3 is CSPPGGQGAVSYNEQFF. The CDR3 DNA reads TGCAGCCCTCCCGGGGGACAGGGGGCGGTCTCCTACAATGAGCAGTTCTTC.

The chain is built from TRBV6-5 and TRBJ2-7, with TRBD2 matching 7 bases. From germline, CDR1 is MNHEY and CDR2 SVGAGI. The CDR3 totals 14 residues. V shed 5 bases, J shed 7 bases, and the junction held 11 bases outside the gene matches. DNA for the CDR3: TGTGCCAGCAGTCCGAGGACTAGTTTGAGGGAGCAGTACTTC. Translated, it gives CASSPRTSLREQYF.

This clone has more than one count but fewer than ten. In nucleotides, the CDR3 is TGTGCCAGCCCCAGGTCAGGTCTGAACACTGAAGCTTTCTTT. Translated: CASPRSGLNTEAFF. This sequence joins TRBV2 and TRBJ1-1; D remains ambiguous. The V end lost 8 bases, the J end lost 0 bases, and 13 bases lay between the germline ends. This CDR3 spans 14 amino acids. CDR1 is SNHLY and CDR2 is FYNNEI in the germline V gene.

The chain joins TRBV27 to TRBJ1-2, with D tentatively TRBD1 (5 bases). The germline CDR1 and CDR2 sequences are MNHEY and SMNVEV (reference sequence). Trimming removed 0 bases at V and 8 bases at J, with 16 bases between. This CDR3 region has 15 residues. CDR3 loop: CASSLSPGNPGGYTF. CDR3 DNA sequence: TGTGCCAGCAGTTTATCACCAGGGAACCCAGGGGGCTACACCTTC.